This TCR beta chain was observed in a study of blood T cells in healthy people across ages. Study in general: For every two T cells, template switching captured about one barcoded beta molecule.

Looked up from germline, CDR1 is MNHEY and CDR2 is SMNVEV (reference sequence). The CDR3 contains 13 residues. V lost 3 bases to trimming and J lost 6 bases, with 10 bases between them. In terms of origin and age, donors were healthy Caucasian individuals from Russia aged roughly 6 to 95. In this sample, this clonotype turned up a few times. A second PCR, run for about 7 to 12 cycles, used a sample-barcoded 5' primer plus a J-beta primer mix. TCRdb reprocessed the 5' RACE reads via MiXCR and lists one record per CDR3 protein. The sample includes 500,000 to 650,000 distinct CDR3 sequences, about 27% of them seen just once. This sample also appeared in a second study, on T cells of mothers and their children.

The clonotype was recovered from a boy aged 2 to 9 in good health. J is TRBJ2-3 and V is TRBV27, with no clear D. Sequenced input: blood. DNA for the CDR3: TGTGCCAGCAGTTTTTCTCCAATCGATACGCAGTATTTT. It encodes CASSFSPIDTQYF.